This is a list of T cell receptor beta chains from one sample in a study of cytomegalovirus exposure and HLA in healthy donors. The method was immunoSEQ multiplex PCR; TCRdb's version includes in-frame clones alone and lacks a portion of them. Its listing shows roughly 190,000 clones. Sequencing was performed on PBMCs. The origin of the receptors is a man aged 30 to 45 in good health and CMV-seronegative. Each CDR3 is given with its conserved first and last residue. D genes are given only for firm matches.

d_gene: .; j_gene: TRBJ2-5; v_gene: TRBV4-3; CDR3nt: TGCGCCAGCAGCCAAGCTTTGGGCAGACAAGAGACCCAGTACTTC; CDR3aa: CASSQALGRQETQYF
d_gene: TRBD1; j_gene: TRBJ1-4; v_gene: TRBV5-6; CDR3nt: TGTGCCAGCAGCCAAAGGAAAGGGGGCGCCGAGGAAAAACTGTTTTTT; CDR3aa: CASSQRKGGAEEKLFF
d_gene: TRBD1; j_gene: TRBJ1-6; v_gene: TRBV7-2; CDR3nt: TGTGCCAGCAGCTTAGTTCTAGGGGGCGATTCACCCCTCCACTTT; CDR3aa: CASSLVLGGDSPLHF
d_gene: .; j_gene: TRBJ2-1; v_gene: TRBV7-8; CDR3nt: TGTGCCAGCAGCCCCGGGCGGGTGGGACTGCTTCCCTACAATGAGCAGTTCTTC; CDR3aa: CASSPGRVGLLPYNEQFF
d_gene: .; j_gene: TRBJ1-2; v_gene: TRBV5-1; CDR3nt: TGCGCCAGCAGCTTGGTCCAACAGGGAGCTGGCTACACCTTC; CDR3aa: CASSLVQQGAGYTF
d_gene: .; j_gene: TRBJ2-7; v_gene: TRBV5-4; CDR3nt: TGTGCCAGCAGCACTTCTAGGGGTGGCTCCTACGAGCAGTACTTC; CDR3aa: CASSTSRGGSYEQYF
d_gene: .; j_gene: TRBJ1-2; v_gene: TRBV9; CDR3nt: TGTGCCAGCAGCGTATCGTCAACCCAGGGGCCCCACTATGGCTACACCTTC; CDR3aa: CASSVSSTQGPHYGYTF
d_gene: .; j_gene: TRBJ2-7; v_gene: TRBV30; CDR3nt: TGTGCCTGGAGTGTGGGAGGGGGTGACGAGCAGTACTTC; CDR3aa: CAWSVGGGDEQYF
d_gene: TRBD2; j_gene: TRBJ2-1; v_gene: TRBV28; CDR3nt: TGTGCCCGTCGGGGGGTATTCTACAATGAGCAGTTCTTC; CDR3aa: CARRGVFYNEQFF
d_gene: .; j_gene: TRBJ2-3; v_gene: TRBV9; CDR3nt: TGTGCCAGCAGCGTAGGGTCGCGACACAGCACAGATACGCAGTATTTT; CDR3aa: CASSVGSRHSTDTQYF
d_gene: TRBD2; j_gene: TRBJ2-1; v_gene: TRBV11-2; CDR3nt: TGTGCCAGCAGCCCCGAATGGACTAGCGGGAGCTATGAGCAGTTCTTC; CDR3aa: CASSPEWTSGSYEQFF
d_gene: TRBD1; j_gene: TRBJ1-2; v_gene: TRBV5-4; CDR3nt: TGTGCCAGCAGTCAGGGGGGAGTGAGCTATGGCTACACCTTC; CDR3aa: CASSQGGVSYGYTF
d_gene: TRBD2; j_gene: TRBJ2-2; v_gene: TRBV29-1; CDR3nt: TGCAGCGTGGGAGGGTTTTCGAACACCGGGGAGCTGTTTTTT; CDR3aa: CSVGGFSNTGELFF
d_gene: .; j_gene: TRBJ1-2; v_gene: TRBV27; CDR3nt: TGTGCCAGCAGTTTACGGGGTCACCCGAACTATGGCTACACCTTC; CDR3aa: CASSLRGHPNYGYTF
d_gene: TRBD1; j_gene: TRBJ2-5; v_gene: TRBV7-6; CDR3nt: TGTGCCAGCAGCAGAAACTCCGGGACAGGGGGCAGGGAGACCCAGTACTTC; CDR3aa: CASSRNSGTGGRETQYF